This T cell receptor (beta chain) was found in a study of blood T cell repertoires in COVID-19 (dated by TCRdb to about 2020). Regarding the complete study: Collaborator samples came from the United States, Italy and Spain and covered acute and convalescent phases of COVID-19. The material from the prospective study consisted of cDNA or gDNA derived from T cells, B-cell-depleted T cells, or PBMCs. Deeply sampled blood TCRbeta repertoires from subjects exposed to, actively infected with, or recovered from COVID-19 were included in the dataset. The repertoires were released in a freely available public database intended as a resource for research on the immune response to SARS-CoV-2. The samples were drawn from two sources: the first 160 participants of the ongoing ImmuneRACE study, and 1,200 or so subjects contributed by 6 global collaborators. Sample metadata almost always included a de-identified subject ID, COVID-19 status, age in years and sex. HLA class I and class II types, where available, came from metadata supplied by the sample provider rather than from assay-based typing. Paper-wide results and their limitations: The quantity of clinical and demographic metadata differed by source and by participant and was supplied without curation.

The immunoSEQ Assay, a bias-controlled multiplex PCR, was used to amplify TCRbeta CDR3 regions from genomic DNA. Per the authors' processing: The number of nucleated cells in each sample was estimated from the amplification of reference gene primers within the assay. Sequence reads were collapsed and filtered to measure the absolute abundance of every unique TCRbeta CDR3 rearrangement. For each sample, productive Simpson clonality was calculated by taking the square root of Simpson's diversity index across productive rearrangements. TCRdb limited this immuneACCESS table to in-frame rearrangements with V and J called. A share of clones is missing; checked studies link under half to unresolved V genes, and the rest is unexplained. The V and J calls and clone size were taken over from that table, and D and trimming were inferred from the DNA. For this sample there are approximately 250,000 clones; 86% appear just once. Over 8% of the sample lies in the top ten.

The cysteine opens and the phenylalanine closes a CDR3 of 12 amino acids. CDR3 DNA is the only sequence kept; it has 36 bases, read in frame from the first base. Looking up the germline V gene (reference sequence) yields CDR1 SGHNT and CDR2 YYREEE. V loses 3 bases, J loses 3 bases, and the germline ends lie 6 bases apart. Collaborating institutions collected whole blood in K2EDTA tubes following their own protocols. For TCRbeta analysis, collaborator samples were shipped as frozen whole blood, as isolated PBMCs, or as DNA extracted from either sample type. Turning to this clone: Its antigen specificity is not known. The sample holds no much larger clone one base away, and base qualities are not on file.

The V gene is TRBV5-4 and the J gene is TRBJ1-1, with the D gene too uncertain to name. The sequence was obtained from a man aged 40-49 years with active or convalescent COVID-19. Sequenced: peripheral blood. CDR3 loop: CASSWSDTEAFF. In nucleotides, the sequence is TGTGCCAGCAGCTGGTCGGACACTGAAGCTTTCTTT. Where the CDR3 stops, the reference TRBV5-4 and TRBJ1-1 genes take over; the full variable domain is ETGVTQSPTHLIKTRGQQVTLRCSSQSGHNTVSWYQQALGQGPQFIFQYYREEENGRGNFPPRFSGLQFPNYSSELNVNALELDDSALYLCASSWSDTEAFFGQGTRLTVV.